Below, 22 T cell receptor beta chains from the same sample are listed, as sequenced in a study of cytomegalovirus exposure and HLA in healthy donors. Primers: 60 Vbeta forward and 13 Jbeta reverse. Sequenced by immunoSEQ multiplex PCR; TCRdb stores in-frame clones only, minus some. In the table there are 130,000 or so clones, around 77% of which are singletons. Specimen: PBMCs. The receptors stem from a middle-aged man in good health and CMV-seronegative.

The CDR3 DNA reads as TGCGCCAGCAGCCCCGCGAGCTTGGGACTAGCGAACAATGAGCAGTTCTTC. Translated: CASSPASLGLANNEQFF. The chain employs TRBV4-3 and TRBJ2-1; TRBD2 matches at 10 bases. Germline CDR1 is LGHNA and CDR2 is YSLEER. V lost 4 bases and J lost 5; bases outside the gene matches: 11. This CDR3 comprises 17 residues.

In the case of this clone: Additional DNA sequences in this sample encode the identical CDR3. The chain is built from TRBV27 and TRBJ2-2; D is undetermined. The germline V gene has CDR1 MNHEY and CDR2 SMNVEV (reference sequence). V was cut by 3 bases and J by 1 base, with 6 bases left in between. This CDR3 contains 14 residues. This CDR3 reads CASSLLRNTGELFF. DNA for the CDR3: TGTGCCAGCAGTTTGTTGAGGAACACCGGGGAGCTGTTTTTT.

The chain combines TRBV10-3 with TRBJ2-2, with D unclear. The V end was cut by 2 bases, the J end by 6 bases, with 10 bases between. Per germline, CDR1 ENHRY and CDR2 SYGVKD. CDR3 size: 14 residues. CDR3 region: CAISETAESGELFF. For the CDR3, the DNA is TGTGCCATCAGTGAGACAGCCGAGTCCGGGGAGCTGTTTTTT.

The chain combines TRBV5-1 with TRBJ2-6; D possibly corresponds to TRBD2 (5 bases). V lost 0 bases and J lost 6, with 13 bases in between. The CDR3 totals 16 residues. The germline gives CDR1 SGHRS, CDR2 YFSETQ. Here the CDR3 DNA reads TGCGCCAGCAGCTTGGGTACGGGAAACCTGGCCAACGTCCTGACTTTC. It encodes CASSLGTGNLANVLTF.

This clone was found a few times. The rearrangement links TRBV5-1 to TRBJ2-2; tentatively, D is TRBD2 (6 bases). The CDR3 spans 14 residues. Germline CDR1 SGHRS, CDR2 YFSETQ. Trimming shortened V by 1 base and J by 8 bases, and 12 bases separated the two germline ends. The CDR3 loop is CASSLLAEAGELFF. DNA for the CDR3: TGCGCCAGCAGCTTGTTAGCGGAGGCAGGGGAGCTGTTTTTT.

The chain employs TRBV10-3 and TRBJ2-3, with TRBD2 identical over 10 bases. The CDR3 has 19 amino acids. J was trimmed by 0 bases and V by 0 bases; bases with no gene match: 9. CDR1 ENHRY and CDR2 SYGVKD come from the germline V gene. CDR3 region: CAISESSSGSGASTDTQYF. As DNA, the CDR3 is TGTGCCATCAGTGAGTCGTCTAGCGGGAGTGGGGCTAGCACAGATACGCAGTATTTT.

The chain employs TRBV27 and TRBJ2-7; 7 nucleotides match TRBD1. J was trimmed by 2 bases and V by 3 bases; bases with no gene match: 7. The CDR3 is made up of 15 amino acids. Germline-derived CDR1 and CDR2 are MNHEY and SMNVEV (reference sequence). The CDR3 sequence: CASSFRRQGTYEQYF. CDR3 sequence (DNA): TGTGCCAGCAGTTTTCGTAGACAGGGAACCTACGAGCAGTACTTC.

This clone appeared once. This chain uses TRBV27 with TRBJ2-7; 15 nucleotides match TRBD2. The V gene's germline CDR1 is MNHEY and CDR2 SMNVEV (reference sequence). There are 16 residues in the CDR3. The V segment lost 3 bases and the J segment 0 bases; nucleotides outside the gene matches: 0. CDR3 residues: CASSLGLAGGSYEQYF. In DNA, the CDR3 is TGTGCCAGCAGTTTGGGACTAGCGGGAGGCTCCTACGAGCAGTACTTC.

The chain employs TRBV6-1 and TRBJ1-1; weak D call: TRBD1 (6 bases). The CDR3 loop spans 14 amino acids. Germline V gene lookup returns CDR1 MNHNS and CDR2 SASEGT. The V gene lost 7 bases and the J gene lost 2 bases, with 14 bases spanning the gap. The CDR3 DNA sequence: TGTGCCAGCATTCCCGGGACAAGTAACACTGAAGCTTTCTTT. Translation: CASIPGTSNTEAFF.

The chain couples TRBV18 to TRBJ1-2; a weak D match, TRBD1 (6 bases). Deletions cut 3 bases from V and 8 bases from J, with 16 bases between. Germline-derived CDR1 and CDR2 are KGHSH and LQKENI. This CDR3 is built from 14 residues. CDR3 loop: CASSPSGGLGGYTF. The CDR3 DNA sequence: TGTGCCAGCTCACCGTCGGGGGGCCTAGGAGGCTACACCTTC. The variable domain in full, completed from reference TRBV18 and TRBJ1-2, reads NAGVMQNPRHLVRRRGQEARLRCSPMKGHSHVYWYRQLPEEGLKFMVYLQKENIIDESGMPKERFSAEFPKEGPSILRIQQVVRGDSAAYFCASSPSGGLGGYTFGSGTRLTVV.

The genes are TRBV14 and TRBJ1-3; the D gene is possibly TRBD1 (5 bases). The V end was cut by 5 bases, the J end by 5 bases, with 13 bases between. Germline CDR1 and CDR2: SGHDN and FVKESK. The CDR3 is made up of 14 amino acids. The CDR3 loop reads CASSYTGLRNTIYF. The CDR3 nucleotides are TGTGCCAGCAGCTACACAGGCTTACGAAACACCATATATTTT.

The chain employs TRBV6-4 and TRBJ2-2, with 8 bases matching TRBD2. The CDR3 has 13 amino acids. Germline values: CDR1 MRHNA, CDR2 SNTAGT. Losses at the gene ends were 5 bases for V and 4 bases for J; bases not matched to a gene: 0. In nucleotides, the CDR3 is TGTGCCAGCAGTAGCGGGAGCACCGGGGAGCTGTTTTTT. Protein product: CASSSGSTGELFF.

As to this clone: The germline gene is not matched at one end of the junction; a read error may be the cause. V is TRBV7-7 and J is TRBJ2-7; D not certain. This CDR3 is 13 amino acids long. CDR1 SSHAT and CDR2 FNYEAQ come from the germline V gene (reference sequence). The CDR3 DNA follows: TGTGCTAGCAGCTTAGGGCGGAGCTACGAGCAGTACTTC. The encoded protein is CASSLGRSYEQYF.

This chain connects TRBV2 to TRBJ1-1; the D is unclear. Trimming pared 5 bases from V and 1 base from J, leaving 11 bases between. This CDR3 spans 14 amino acids. Germline V gene data show CDR1 as SNHLY and CDR2 as FYNNEI. The CDR3 DNA reads TGTGCCAGCAGTCCCCAGGAGGAGAACACTGAAGCTTTCTTT. Amino acids: CASSPQEENTEAFF.

This clone has more than one count but fewer than ten. The rearrangement links TRBV2 to TRBJ1-1; 8 bases fit TRBD1. Germline CDR1 reads SNHLY; CDR2 reads FYNNEI. V shed 6 bases, J shed 0 bases, and the junction held 6 bases outside the gene matches. The CDR3 consists of 15 residues. The CDR3 sequence is CASSRTGPMNTEAFF. CDR3 DNA sequence: TGTGCCAGCAGCCGGACAGGGCCCATGAACACTGAAGCTTTCTTT.

As regards this clone: Other DNA sequences of this sample code for an identical CDR3. J is TRBJ2-1 and V is TRBV7-9; 8 bases agree with TRBD1. The trim removed 5 bases at V and 13 bases at J, leaving 4 bases unmatched. This CDR3 is 11 amino acids long. Germline V gives CDR1 SEHNR, CDR2 FQNEAQ (reference sequence). This CDR3 is CASSLGQGQFF. CDR3 sequence (DNA): TGTGCCAGCAGCCTTGGACAGGGACAGTTCTTC.

The rearrangement uses TRBV27 and TRBJ2-3, with 14 bases lining up with TRBD2. Trimming cost V 6 bases and J 6 bases; bases outside gene matches: 5. Germline lookup yields CDR1 MNHEY and CDR2 SMNVEV (reference sequence). This CDR3 contains 15 residues. Here the CDR3 reads CASSWTSGRLDTQYF. The CDR3, as DNA: TGTGCCAGCAGCTGGACTAGCGGGAGGCTGGATACGCAGTATTTT.

The J gene is TRBJ2-5, the V gene TRBV12-5; TRBD2 aligns across 8 bases. Germline V CDR1 and CDR2: LGHNT, FRNRAP. The CDR3 consists of 18 residues. J was trimmed by 5 bases and V by 7 bases; bases with no gene match: 21. CDR3 DNA sequence: TGTGCTAGTGACCCTCGCAGGGCGGGAGGACCTAGATGGGAGACCCAGTACTTC. Its translation is CASDPRRAGGPRWETQYF.

V usage is TRBV5-1 and J usage is TRBJ2-2, with 8 bases fitting TRBD1. CDR3 size: 18 residues. Germline assignment: CDR1 SGHRS and CDR2 YFSETQ. V dropped 1 base and J dropped 3; count of bases not matched to a gene: 11. Here the CDR3 reads CASSLIVIGQGYTGELFF. DNA of the CDR3: TGCGCCAGCAGCTTGATAGTTATTGGACAGGGTTACACCGGGGAGCTGTTTTTT. Drawing the rest from reference TRBV5-1 and TRBJ2-2, the complete variable domain is KAGVTQTPRYLIKTRGQQVTLSCSPISGHRSVSWYQQTPGQGLQFLFEYFSETQRNKGNFPGRFSGRQFSNSRSEMNVSTLELGDSALYLCASSLIVIGQGYTGELFFGEGSRLTVL.

This clone has a handful of counts. The CDR3 nucleotides are TGTGCCAGCAGCTCCTCTACAGGGTACTCTGGAAACACCATATATTTT. Translation: CASSSSTGYSGNTIYF. V is TRBV5-6 and J is TRBJ1-3, with D possibly being TRBD1 (6 bases). V dropped 3 bases and J dropped 0 bases, with 13 bases sitting between them. Germline V lookup: CDR1 SGHDT, CDR2 YYEEEE. The CDR3 runs to 16 residues.

V usage is TRBV6-6 and J usage is TRBJ2-7, with TRBD1 matching over 7 bases. This CDR3 has 14 amino acids. Losses at the gene ends were 6 bases for V and 5 bases for J; bases not matched to a gene: 10. CDR1 is MNHNY and CDR2 is SVGAGI in the germline V gene (reference sequence). The CDR3 DNA is TGTGCCAGCAGCCGATTGGGACAGAACGACGAGCAGTACTTC. Amino acid sequence: CASSRLGQNDEQYF.

The rearrangement uses TRBV15 and TRBJ2-2; D may be TRBD1 (5 bases). Germline loops: CDR1 LNHNV, CDR2 YYDKDF (reference sequence). Trimming cost V 0 bases and J 5 bases, with 19 bases left between them. The CDR3 consists of 18 residues. CDR3 bases: TGTGCCACCAGCAGAGATGGAAGTACAGGATGGGGAACCGGGGAGCTGTTTTTT. Protein product: CATSRDGSTGWGTGELFF. Full variable domain (missing parts from reference TRBV15 and TRBJ2-2): DAMVIQNPRYQVTQFGKPVTLSCSQTLNHNVMYWYQQKSSQAPKLLFHYYDKDFNNEADTPDNFQSRRPNTSFCFLDIRSPGLGDTAMYLCATSRDGSTGWGTGELFFGEGSRLTVL.